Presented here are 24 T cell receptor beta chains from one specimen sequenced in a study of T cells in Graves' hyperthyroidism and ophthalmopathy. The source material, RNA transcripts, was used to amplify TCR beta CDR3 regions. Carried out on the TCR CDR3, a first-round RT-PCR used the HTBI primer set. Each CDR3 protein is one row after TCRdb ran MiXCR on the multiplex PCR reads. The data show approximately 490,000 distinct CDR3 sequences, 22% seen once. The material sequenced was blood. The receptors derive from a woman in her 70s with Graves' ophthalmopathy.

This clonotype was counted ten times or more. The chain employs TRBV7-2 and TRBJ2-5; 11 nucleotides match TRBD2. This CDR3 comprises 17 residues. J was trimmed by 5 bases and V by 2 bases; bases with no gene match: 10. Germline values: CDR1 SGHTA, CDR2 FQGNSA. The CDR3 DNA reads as TGTGCCAGCAGCTTATGGGCTAGCGGGAGGAGGGGGGAGACCCAGTACTTC. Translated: CASSLWASGRRGETQYF.

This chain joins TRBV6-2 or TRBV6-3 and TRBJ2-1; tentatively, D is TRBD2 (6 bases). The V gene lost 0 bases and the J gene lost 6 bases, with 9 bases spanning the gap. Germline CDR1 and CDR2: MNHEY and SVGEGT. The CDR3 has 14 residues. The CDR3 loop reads CASSYSVGSNEQFF. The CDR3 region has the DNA TGTGCCAGCAGTTACTCAGTCGGGAGCAATGAGCAGTTCTTC.

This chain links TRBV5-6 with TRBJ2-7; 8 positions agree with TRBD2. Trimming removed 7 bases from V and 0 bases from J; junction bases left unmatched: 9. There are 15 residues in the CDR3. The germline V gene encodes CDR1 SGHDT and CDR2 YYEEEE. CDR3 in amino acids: CASGTRGHLSYEQYF. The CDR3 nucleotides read TGTGCCAGCGGGACTAGAGGACATCTCTCCTACGAGCAGTACTTC.

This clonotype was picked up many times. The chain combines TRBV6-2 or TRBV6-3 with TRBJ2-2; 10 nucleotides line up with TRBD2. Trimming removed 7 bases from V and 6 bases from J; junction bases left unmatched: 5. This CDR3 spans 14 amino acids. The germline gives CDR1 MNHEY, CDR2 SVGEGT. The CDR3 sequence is CASTLAGGAGELFF. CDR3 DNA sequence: TGTGCCAGCACCTTAGCGGGAGGAGCCGGGGAGCTGTTTTTT.

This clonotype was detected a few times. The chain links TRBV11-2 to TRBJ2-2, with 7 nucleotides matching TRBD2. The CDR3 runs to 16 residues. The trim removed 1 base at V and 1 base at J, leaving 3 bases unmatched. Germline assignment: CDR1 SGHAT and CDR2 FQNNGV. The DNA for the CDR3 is TGTGCCAGCAGCTTAGTGCCTAGCGGGAACACCGGGGAGCTGTTTTTT. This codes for CASSLVPSGNTGELFF. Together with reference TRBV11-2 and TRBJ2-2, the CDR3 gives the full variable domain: EAGVAQSPRYKIIEKRQSVAFWCNPISGHATLYWYQQILGQGPKLLIQFQNNGVVDDSQLPKDRFSAERLKGVDSTLKIQPAKLEDSAVYLCASSLVPSGNTGELFFGEGSRLTVL.

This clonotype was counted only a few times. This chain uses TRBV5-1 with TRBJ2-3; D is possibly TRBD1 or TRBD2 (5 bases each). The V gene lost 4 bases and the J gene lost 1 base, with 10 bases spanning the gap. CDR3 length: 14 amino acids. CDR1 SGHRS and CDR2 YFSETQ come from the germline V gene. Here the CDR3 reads CASSGGRGTDTQYF. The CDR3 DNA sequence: TGCGCCAGCAGCGGGGGACGGGGCACAGATACGCAGTATTTT.

CDR3 in DNA: TGTGCCAGCAGTTCACTAGCTCCCGAGACCCAGTACTTC. Protein product: CASSSLAPETQYF. The V gene is TRBV28, the J gene TRBJ2-5, with TRBD2 as a possible D gene (6 bases). The length of the CDR3 is 13 residues. The V gene lost 4 bases and the J gene lost 5 bases, with 11 bases spanning the gap. Germline CDR1 and CDR2: MDHEN and SYDVKM.

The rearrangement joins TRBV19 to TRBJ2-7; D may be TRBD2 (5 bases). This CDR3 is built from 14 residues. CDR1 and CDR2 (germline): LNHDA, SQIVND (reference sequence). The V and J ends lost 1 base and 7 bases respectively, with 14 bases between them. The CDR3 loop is CASSIGLRAGEQYF. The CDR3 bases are TGTGCCAGTAGTATAGGGTTGCGGGCAGGAGAGCAGTACTTC.

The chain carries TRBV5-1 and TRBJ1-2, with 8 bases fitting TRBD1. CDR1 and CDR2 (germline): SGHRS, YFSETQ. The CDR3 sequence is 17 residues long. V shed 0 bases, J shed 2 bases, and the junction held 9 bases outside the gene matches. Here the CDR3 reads CASSLESLRQGNYGYTF. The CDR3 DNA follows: TGCGCCAGCAGCTTGGAATCACTTAGACAGGGGAACTATGGCTACACCTTC.

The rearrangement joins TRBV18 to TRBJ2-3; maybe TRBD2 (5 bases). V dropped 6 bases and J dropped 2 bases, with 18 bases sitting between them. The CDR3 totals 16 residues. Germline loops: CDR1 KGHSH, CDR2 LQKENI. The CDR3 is CASSFLTDLNTDTQYF. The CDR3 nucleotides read TGTGCCAGCTCCTTCTTAACGGACTTAAACACAGATACGCAGTATTTT.

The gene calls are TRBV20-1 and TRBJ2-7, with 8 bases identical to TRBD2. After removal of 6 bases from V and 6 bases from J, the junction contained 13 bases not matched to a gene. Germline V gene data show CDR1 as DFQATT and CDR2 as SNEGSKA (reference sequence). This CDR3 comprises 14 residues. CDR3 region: CSATGGREVVEQYF. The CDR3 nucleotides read TGCAGTGCCACCGGAGGGCGGGAGGTCGTCGAGCAGTACTTC.

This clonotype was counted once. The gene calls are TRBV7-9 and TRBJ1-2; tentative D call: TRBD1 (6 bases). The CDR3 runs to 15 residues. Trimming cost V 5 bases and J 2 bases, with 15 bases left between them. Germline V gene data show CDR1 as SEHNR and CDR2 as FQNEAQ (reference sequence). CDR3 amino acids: CASSKWGARNYGYTF. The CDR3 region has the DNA TGTGCCAGCAGCAAGTGGGGGGCGCGGAACTATGGCTACACCTTC. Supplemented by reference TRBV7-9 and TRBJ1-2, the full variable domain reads DTGVSQNPRHKITKRGQNVTFRCDPISEHNRLYWYRQTLGQGPEFLTYFQNEAQLEKSRLLSDRFSAERPKGSFSTLEIQRTEQGDSAMYLCASSKWGARNYGYTFGSGTRLTVV.

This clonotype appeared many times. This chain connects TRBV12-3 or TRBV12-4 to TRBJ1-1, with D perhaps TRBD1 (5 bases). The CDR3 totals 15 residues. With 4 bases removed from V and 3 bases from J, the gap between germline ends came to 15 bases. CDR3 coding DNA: TGTGCCAGCAGTTCCAGGGCGGCGGGGTACACTGAAGCTTTCTTT. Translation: CASSSRAAGYTEAFF.

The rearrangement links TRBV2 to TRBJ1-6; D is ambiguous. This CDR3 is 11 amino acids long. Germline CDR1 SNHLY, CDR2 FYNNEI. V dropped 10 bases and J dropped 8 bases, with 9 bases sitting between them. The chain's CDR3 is CATSVDSPLHF. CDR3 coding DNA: TGTGCCACCTCGGTAGATTCACCCCTCCACTTT.

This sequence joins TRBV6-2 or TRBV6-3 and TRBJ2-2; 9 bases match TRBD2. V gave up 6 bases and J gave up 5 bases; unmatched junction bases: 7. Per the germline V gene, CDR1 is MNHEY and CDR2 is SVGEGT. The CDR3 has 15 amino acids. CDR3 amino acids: CASRPGLAGTGELFF. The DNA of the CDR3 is TGTGCCAGCAGGCCGGGACTAGCCGGGACCGGGGAGCTGTTTTTT.

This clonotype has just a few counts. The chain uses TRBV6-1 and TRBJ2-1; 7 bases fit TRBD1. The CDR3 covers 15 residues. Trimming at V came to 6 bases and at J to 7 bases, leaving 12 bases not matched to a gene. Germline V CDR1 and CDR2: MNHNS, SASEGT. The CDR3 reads CASRTPQGEINEQFF. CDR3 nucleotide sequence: TGTGCCAGCAGAACCCCTCAGGGGGAAATTAATGAGCAGTTCTTC.

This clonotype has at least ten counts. This CDR3 reads CASSFTGPQSAQHF. CDR3 coding DNA: TGTGCCAGCAGTTTCACAGGGCCCCAATCAGCCCAGCATTTT. The chain uses TRBV12-3 or TRBV12-4 and TRBJ1-5; D is possibly TRBD1 (6 bases). V lost 3 bases to trimming and J lost 11 bases, with 17 bases between them. The CDR3 totals 14 residues.

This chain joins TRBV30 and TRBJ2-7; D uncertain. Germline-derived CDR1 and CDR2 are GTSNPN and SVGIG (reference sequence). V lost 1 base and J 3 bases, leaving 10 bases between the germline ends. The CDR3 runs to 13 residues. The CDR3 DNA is TGTGCCTGGAGTGGAGGAACGCGCTACGAGCAGTACTTC. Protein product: CAWSGGTRYEQYF.

CDR3 loop: CASSGARTGDYEQYF. CDR3 DNA: TGTGCCAGCAGTGGTGCCAGGACGGGGGATTACGAGCAGTACTTC. This chain connects TRBV6-1 to TRBJ2-7; the D gene is possibly TRBD2 (6 bases). Germline loops: CDR1 MNHNS, CDR2 SASEGT. The CDR3 sequence is 15 residues long. Trimming stripped 4 bases from V and 4 bases from J, with 17 bases between.

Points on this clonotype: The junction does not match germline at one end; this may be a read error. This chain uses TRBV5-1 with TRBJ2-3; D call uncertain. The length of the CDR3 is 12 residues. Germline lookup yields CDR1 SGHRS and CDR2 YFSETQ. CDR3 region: CASNLRTDTQYF. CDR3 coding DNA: TGCGCCAGCAACTTGAGGACAGATACGCAGTATTTT.

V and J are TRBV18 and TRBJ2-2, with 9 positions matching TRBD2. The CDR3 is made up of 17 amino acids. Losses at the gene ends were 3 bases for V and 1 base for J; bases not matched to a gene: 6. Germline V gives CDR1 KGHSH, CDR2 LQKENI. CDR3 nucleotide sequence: TGTGCCAGCTCACCGCCCGGGACTAGCTTGAACACCGGGGAGCTGTTTTTT. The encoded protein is CASSPPGTSLNTGELFF.

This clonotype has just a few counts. For the CDR3, the DNA is TGTGCCAGCAGTTACATTAGCGGGAGTCTCTACAATGAGCAGTTCTTC. Translating gives CASSYISGSLYNEQFF. The chain has TRBV2 and TRBJ2-1; 9 bases match TRBD2. The length of the CDR3 is 16 residues. Per the germline V gene, CDR1 is SNHLY and CDR2 is FYNNEI. Losses at the gene ends were 5 bases for V and 3 bases for J; bases not matched to a gene: 8. The entire variable domain, with the rest obtained from reference TRBV2 and TRBJ2-1, is as follows: EPEVTQTPSHQVTQMGQEVILRCVPISNHLYFYWYRQILGQKVEFLVSFYNNEISEKSEIFDDQFSVERPDGSNFTLKIRSTKLEDSAMYFCASSYISGSLYNEQFFGPGTRLTVL.

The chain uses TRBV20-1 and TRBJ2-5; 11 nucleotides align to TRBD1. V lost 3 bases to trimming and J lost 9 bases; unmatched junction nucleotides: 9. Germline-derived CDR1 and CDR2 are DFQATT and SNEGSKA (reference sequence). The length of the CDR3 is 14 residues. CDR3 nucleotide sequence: TGCAGTGCTAGTGAGGACAGGGGGCCAGGGGCCCAGTACTTC. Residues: CSASEDRGPGAQYF.

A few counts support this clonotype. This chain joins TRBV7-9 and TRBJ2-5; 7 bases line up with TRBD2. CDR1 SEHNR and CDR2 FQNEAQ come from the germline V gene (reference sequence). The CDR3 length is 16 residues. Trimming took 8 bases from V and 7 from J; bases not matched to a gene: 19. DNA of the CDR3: TGTGCCAGCCACCACTCATCTAGCGGCTCCGGAGGGACCCAGTACTTC. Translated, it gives CASHHSSSGSGGTQYF.